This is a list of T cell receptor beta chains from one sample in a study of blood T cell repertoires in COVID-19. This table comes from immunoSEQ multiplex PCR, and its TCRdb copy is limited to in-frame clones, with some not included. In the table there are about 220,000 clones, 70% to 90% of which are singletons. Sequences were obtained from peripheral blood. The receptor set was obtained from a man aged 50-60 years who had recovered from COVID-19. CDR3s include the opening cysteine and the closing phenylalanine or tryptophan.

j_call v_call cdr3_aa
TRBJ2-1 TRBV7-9 CASSHLLRSGSSYNEQFF
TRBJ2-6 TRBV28 CASSSLDSHSGANVLTF
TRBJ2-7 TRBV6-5 CASSSTSGRYEQYF
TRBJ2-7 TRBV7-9 CASSLATAPYEQYF
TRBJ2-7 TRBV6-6 CASSYSLGTHPEEQYF
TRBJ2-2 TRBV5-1 CASSLVGQPNTGELFF
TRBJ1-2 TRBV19 CASRDTGSYGYTF
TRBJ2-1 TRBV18 CASSPLAGISYNEQFF
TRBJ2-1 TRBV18 CASSPNRKYNEQFF
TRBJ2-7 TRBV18 CASSFRQGFGEQYF
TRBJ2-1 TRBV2 CASKPGQEYNEQFF
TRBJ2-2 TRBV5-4 CASSAGTSGRANTGELFF
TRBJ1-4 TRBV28 CASSFLQGGEKLFF
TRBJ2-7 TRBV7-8 CASSLGGFGEQYF
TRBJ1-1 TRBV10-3 CAIRQNGAEAFF
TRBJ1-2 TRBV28 CASSSEDRGRGGYTF
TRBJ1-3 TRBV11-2 CASSLRPGENTIYF
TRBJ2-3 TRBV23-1 CASSHSTSGRVISTDTQYF
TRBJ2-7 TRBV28 CASSFTGQGAKEQYF
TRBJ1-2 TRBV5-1 CASSLTGPRGYTF
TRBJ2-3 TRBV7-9 CASSLVERGSTDTQYF
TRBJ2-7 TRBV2 CASRANPGYEQYF
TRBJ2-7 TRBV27 CASSSLAGGSYEQYF
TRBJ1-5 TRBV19 CATWFGGNQPQHF
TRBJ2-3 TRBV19 CASTTGQGTDTQYF
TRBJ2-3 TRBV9 CASSGQGAKGDTQYF
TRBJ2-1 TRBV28 CASSPTGSGYNEQFF
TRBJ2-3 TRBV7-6 CASSPLAGGTSTDTQYF
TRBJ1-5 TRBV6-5 CASSLTGVSNQPQHF
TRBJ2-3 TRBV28 CASLGTGKFARTDTQYF
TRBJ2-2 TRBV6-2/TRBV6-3 CASSRQGAGTGELFF
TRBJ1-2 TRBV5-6 CASTETEVYGYTF
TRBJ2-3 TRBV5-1 CASSLAGLDTQYF
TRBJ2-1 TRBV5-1 CASSWLIGSYNEQFF
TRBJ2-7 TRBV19 CASSIEGQGRYEQYF
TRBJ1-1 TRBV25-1 CASKKDRDHTEAFF
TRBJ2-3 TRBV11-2 CASSLAGQGSHTQYF
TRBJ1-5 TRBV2 CASDLGATQPQHF
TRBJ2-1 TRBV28 CASSPSGIRFNEQFF
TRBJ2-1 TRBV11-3 CASSRRGLDNEQFF
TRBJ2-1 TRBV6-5 CASSNLLVNEQFF
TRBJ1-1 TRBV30 CAWSVSHEAFF
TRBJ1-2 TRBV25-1 CASSTTGQGNYGYTF
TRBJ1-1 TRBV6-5 CASEDRLGMNTEAFF
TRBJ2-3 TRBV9 CASSVEDRLAGGKDTQYF
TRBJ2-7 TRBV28 CASRRTGGKQYF
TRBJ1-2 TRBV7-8 CASSPWTIYGYTF
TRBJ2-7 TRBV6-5 CASSYSMHGTYEQYF